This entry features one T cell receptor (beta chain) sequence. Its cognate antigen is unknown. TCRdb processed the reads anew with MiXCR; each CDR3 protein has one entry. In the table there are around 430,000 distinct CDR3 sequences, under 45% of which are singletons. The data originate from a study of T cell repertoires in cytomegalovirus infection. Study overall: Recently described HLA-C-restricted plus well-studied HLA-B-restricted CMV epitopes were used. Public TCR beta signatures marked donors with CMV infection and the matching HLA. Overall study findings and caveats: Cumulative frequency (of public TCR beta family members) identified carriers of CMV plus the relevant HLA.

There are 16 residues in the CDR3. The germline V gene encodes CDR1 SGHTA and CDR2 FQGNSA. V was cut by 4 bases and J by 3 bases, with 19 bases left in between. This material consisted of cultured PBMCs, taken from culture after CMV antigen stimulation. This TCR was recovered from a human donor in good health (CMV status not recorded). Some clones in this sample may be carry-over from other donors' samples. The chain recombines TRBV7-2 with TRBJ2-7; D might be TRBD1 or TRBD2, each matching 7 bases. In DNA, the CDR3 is TGTGCCAGCAGCTGGGGGGGGGGGACAGACTACTACGAGCAGTACTTC. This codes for CASSWGGGTDYYEQYF.